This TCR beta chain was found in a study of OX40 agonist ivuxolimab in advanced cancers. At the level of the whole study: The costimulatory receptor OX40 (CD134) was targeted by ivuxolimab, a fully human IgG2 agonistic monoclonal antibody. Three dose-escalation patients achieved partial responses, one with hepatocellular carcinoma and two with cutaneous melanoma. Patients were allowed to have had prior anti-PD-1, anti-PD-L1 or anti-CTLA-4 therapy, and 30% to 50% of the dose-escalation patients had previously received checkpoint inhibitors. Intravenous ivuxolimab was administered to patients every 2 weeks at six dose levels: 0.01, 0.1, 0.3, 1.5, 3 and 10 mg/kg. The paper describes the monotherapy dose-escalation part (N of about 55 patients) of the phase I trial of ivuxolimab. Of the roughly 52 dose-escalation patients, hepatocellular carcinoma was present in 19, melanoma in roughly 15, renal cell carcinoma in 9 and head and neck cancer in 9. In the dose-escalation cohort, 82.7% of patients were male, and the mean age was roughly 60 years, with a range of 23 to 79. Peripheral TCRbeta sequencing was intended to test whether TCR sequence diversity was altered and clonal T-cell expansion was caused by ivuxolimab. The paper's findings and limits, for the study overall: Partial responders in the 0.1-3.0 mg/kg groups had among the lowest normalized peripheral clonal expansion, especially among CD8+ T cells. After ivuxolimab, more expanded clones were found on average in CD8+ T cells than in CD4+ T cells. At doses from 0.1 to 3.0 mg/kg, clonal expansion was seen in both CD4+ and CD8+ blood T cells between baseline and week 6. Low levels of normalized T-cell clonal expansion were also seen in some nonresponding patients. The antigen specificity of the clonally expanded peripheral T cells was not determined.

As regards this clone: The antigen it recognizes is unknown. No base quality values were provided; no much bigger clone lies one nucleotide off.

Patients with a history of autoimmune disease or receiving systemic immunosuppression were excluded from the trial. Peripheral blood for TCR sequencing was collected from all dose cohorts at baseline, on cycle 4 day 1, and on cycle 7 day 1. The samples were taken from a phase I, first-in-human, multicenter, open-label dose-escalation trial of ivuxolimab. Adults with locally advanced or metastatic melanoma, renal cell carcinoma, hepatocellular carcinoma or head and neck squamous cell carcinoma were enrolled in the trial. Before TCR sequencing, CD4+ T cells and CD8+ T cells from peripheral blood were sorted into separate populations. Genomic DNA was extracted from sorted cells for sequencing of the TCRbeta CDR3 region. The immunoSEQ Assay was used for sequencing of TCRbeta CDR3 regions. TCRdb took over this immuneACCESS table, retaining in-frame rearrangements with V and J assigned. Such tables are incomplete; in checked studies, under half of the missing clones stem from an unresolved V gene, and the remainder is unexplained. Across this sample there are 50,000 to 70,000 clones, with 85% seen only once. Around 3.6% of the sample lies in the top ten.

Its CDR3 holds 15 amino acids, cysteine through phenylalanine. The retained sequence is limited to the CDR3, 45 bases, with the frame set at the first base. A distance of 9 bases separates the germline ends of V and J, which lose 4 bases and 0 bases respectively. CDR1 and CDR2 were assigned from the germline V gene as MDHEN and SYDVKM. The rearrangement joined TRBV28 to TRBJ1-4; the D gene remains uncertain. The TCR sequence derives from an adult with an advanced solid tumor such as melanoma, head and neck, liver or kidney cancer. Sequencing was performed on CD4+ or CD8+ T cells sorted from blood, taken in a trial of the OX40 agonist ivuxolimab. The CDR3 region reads CASSSSGSTNEKLFF. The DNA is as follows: TGTGCCAGCAGTTCCTCAGGATCAACTAATGAAAAACTGTTTTTT.